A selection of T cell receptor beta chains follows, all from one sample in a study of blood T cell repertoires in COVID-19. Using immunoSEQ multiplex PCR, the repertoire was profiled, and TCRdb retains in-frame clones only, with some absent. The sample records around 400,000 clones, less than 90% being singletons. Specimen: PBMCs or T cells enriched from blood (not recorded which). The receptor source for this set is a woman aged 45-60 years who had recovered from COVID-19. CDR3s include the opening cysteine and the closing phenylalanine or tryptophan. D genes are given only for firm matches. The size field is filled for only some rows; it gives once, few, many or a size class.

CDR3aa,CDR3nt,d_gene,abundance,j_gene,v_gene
CASSLGPPSSDTQYF,TGTGCCAGCAGCTTGGGCCCACCTTCAAGCGATACGCAGTATTTT,-,-,TRBJ2-3,TRBV11-3
CASSPSLAGALYEQYF,TGTGCCAGCTCACCTAGTCTAGCGGGGGCCCTCTACGAGCAGTACTTC,TRBD2,once,TRBJ2-7,TRBV18
CASRGQGGNQPQHF,TGTGCCAGCAGGGGGCAGGGTGGCAATCAGCCCCAGCATTTT,-,once,TRBJ1-5,TRBV27
CASSLVSGDQPQHF,TGTGCCAGCAGTTTGGTTTCAGGGGATCAGCCCCAGCATTTT,-,-,TRBJ1-5,TRBV27
CAWSVLQGAYGYTF,TGTGCCTGGAGTGTACTTCAGGGGGCCTATGGCTACACCTTC,TRBD1,few,TRBJ1-2,TRBV30
CASSDRQRTGNTIYF,TGTGCCAGCAGCGACCGACAGAGAACTGGAAACACCATATATTTT,-,once,TRBJ1-3,TRBV3-1/TRBV3-2
CASSPWTSGDLGQYF,TGTGCCAGCAGCCCTTGGACTAGCGGGGACTTGGGGCAGTACTTC,TRBD2,-,TRBJ2-7,TRBV3-1/TRBV3-2
CASSPARTGYSNYGYTF,TGTGCCAGCAGCCCCGCCCGGACAGGGTACTCTAACTATGGCTACACCTTC,TRBD1,-,TRBJ1-2,TRBV7-2
CASSQETSGVGAFF,TGTGCCAGCAGCCAAGAGACCTCGGGGGTCGGAGCTTTCTTT,-,-,TRBJ1-1,TRBV14
CASSLGPRGAANEKLFF,TGTGCCAGCAGCTTAGGTCCCCGGGGGGCTGCTAATGAAAAACTGTTTTTT,-,-,TRBJ1-4,TRBV7-9
CASSKTGGVLAGANVLTF,TGTGCCAGCAGTAAAACAGGGGGCGTCCTGGCTGGGGCCAACGTCCTGACTTTC,TRBD1,-,TRBJ2-6,TRBV11-2
CASSLGTTPQETQYF,TGTGCCAGCAGCTTAGGGACAACGCCTCAAGAGACCCAGTACTTC,-,-,TRBJ2-5,TRBV7-6
CASSGGGTMNTEAFF,TGTGCCAGCAGTGGGGGGGGAACCATGAACACTGAAGCTTTCTTT,-,-,TRBJ1-1,TRBV2
CSALWNTEAFF,TGCAGTGCCCTGTGGAACACTGAAGCTTTCTTT,-,few,TRBJ1-1,TRBV20-1
CASSVELASHNEQFF,TGTGCCAGCAGCGTAGAGCTAGCGTCTCACAATGAGCAGTTCTTC,-,once,TRBJ2-1,TRBV9
CASSTWDWSNYGYTF,TGTGCCAGCAGCACTTGGGACTGGTCTAACTATGGCTACACCTTC,-,-,TRBJ1-2,TRBV5-4
CATRGFGRPSGNTIYF,TGTGCCACCAGGGGGTTCGGGAGACCCTCTGGAAACACCATATATTTT,TRBD1,-,TRBJ1-3,TRBV28
CASSSGGTDTQYF,TGCGCCAGCAGCTCCGGGGGCACAGATACGCAGTATTTT,-,-,TRBJ2-3,TRBV5-1
CASSLGAEQGPYSGYTF,TGTGCCAGCAGCTTAGGGGCGGAACAGGGGCCCTATTCTGGCTACACCTTC,TRBD1,-,TRBJ1-2,TRBV7-8
CASSQRTDGEAFF,TGCGCCAGCAGCCAAAGGACAGACGGTGAAGCTTTCTTT,-,-,TRBJ1-1,TRBV4-3
CASRAGVNTEAFF,TGTGCCAGTAGAGCAGGGGTAAACACTGAAGCTTTCTTT,-,-,TRBJ1-1,TRBV19
CASSDRRTGAKNIQYF,TGTGCCAGCAGCGACCGCCGGACAGGGGCCAAAAACATTCAGTACTTC,TRBD1,-,TRBJ2-4,TRBV11-2
CASSQVSSYGYTF,TGTGCCAGCAGCCAAGTCTCCAGCTATGGCTACACCTTC,-,-,TRBJ1-2,TRBV3-1/TRBV3-2
CAGSSFPGQPIDGYTF,TGTGCCGGATCTTCATTTCCGGGACAGCCTATCGATGGCTACACCTTC,TRBD1,-,TRBJ1-2,TRBV19
CASSLDRGYNEQFF,TGTGCCAGTAGTCTGGACAGGGGTTACAATGAGCAGTTCTTC,TRBD1,-,TRBJ2-1,TRBV19
CASSYYLGGNYEQYF,TGTGCCAGCAGCTACTACCTCGGGGGGAACTACGAGCAGTACTTC,TRBD2,-,TRBJ2-7,TRBV5-5
CASGRASGDTGELFF,TGTGCCAGCGGTAGAGCCTCGGGGGACACCGGGGAGCTGTTTTTT,-,few,TRBJ2-2,TRBV11-2
CATSGPGTSGTNTGELFF,TGTGCCACCAGCGGGCCGGGGACTAGCGGAACGAACACCGGGGAGCTGTTTTTT,TRBD2,-,TRBJ2-2,TRBV24-1
CAWDHRVGYGYTF,TGTGCCTGGGACCACAGGGTAGGCTATGGCTACACCTTC,-,-,TRBJ1-2,TRBV30
CASSLVGEEQFF,TGTGCCAGCAGCTTGGTCGGTGAAGAGCAGTTCTTC,-,-,TRBJ2-1,TRBV5-8
CASSNTGTSYSYEQYF,TGTGCCAGTAGTAACACCGGGACTAGCTACTCCTACGAGCAGTACTTC,TRBD2,-,TRBJ2-7,TRBV19
CASSESGHDYGYTF,TGCGCCAGCAGTGAGTCGGGGCACGACTATGGCTACACCTTC,-,-,TRBJ1-2,TRBV10-2
CSVWTSAGADTQYF,TGCAGCGTTTGGACTAGCGCTGGGGCGGATACGCAGTATTTT,TRBD2,few,TRBJ2-3,TRBV29-1
CASSTGQGYQPQHF,TGTGCCAGTAGTACAGGACAGGGATATCAGCCCCAGCATTTT,TRBD1,once,TRBJ1-5,TRBV19
CASKRDSGNTIYF,TGTGCCAGCAAGAGGGACAGCGGAAACACCATATATTTT,TRBD1,-,TRBJ1-3,TRBV9
CASSPRDTKAKNIQYF,TGTGCCAGCTCCCCACGGGACACCAAAGCCAAAAACATTCAGTACTTC,-,-,TRBJ2-4,TRBV18
CASSSGHPYGYTF,TGTGCCAGCAGTTCAGGACATCCATATGGCTACACCTTC,-,once,TRBJ1-2,TRBV27
CASSTNKRKVLQDNEKLFF,TGTGCCAGCAGTACGAATAAGAGGAAGGTCCTCCAAGATAATGAAAAACTGTTTTTT,-,-,TRBJ1-4,TRBV28
CSAPGTSGSF,TGCAGTGCTCCCGGGACTAGCGGGTCCTTC,TRBD2,-,TRBJ2-7,TRBV20-1
CASSQGRNSPLHF,TGTGCCAGCAGCCAAGGGCGGAATTCACCCCTCCACTTT,-,-,TRBJ1-6,TRBV3-1/TRBV3-2
CASSFLGTGPREQYF,TGTGCCAGCAGCTTTTTGGGGACAGGGCCTCGCGAGCAGTACTTC,TRBD1,-,TRBJ2-7,TRBV7-8
CASSQDRGGPTEAFF,TGCGCCAGCAGCCAAGATCGCGGGGGACCTACCGAAGCTTTCTTT,-,-,TRBJ1-1,TRBV4-1
CASSEGGQPVYGYTF,TGTGCCAGCAGTGAAGGGGGACAGCCCGTCTATGGCTACACCTTC,TRBD1,-,TRBJ1-2,TRBV6-1
CASNKQGGADTQYF,TGTGCCAGCAACAAACAGGGGGGGGCAGATACGCAGTATTTT,-,-,TRBJ2-3,TRBV3-1/TRBV3-2
CASGRENTEAFF,TGTGCCAGCGGGAGGGAGAACACTGAAGCTTTCTTT,-,few,TRBJ1-1,TRBV27
CASSLSLSYNEQFF,TGTGCCAGCAGCTTATCTCTTTCCTACAATGAGCAGTTCTTC,-,once,TRBJ2-1,TRBV7-2
CASSLSTGLYGYTF,TGTGCCAGCAGCCTTTCGACAGGCCTCTATGGCTACACCTTC,-,-,TRBJ1-2,TRBV14
CASSNEHEQYF,TGTGCCAGCAGTAATGAGCACGAGCAGTACTTC,-,-,TRBJ2-7,TRBV11-1
CASSWDRGSQPQHF,TGTGCCAGCAGCTGGGACAGGGGAAGTCAGCCCCAGCATTTT,TRBD1,-,TRBJ1-5,TRBV6-2/TRBV6-3
CASSLDSGNYGYTF,TGTGCCAGCAGCTTGGACAGTGGCAACTATGGCTACACCTTC,-,-,TRBJ1-2,TRBV7-2
CASSSSGGPYNEQFF,TGTGCCAGCAGCTCTAGCGGGGGGCCTTACAATGAGCAGTTCTTC,TRBD2,-,TRBJ2-1,TRBV7-9
CASSSWTGESTEAFF,TGTGCCAGTAGTAGCTGGACAGGGGAGAGCACTGAAGCTTTCTTT,TRBD1,-,TRBJ1-1,TRBV19
CASSLGDRGFTEAFF,TGTGCCAGCAGCTTAGGGGACAGGGGATTCACTGAAGCTTTCTTT,TRBD1,-,TRBJ1-1,TRBV7-6
CASSDGGFYEQYF,TGTGCCAGCAGTGATGGGGGGTTCTACGAGCAGTACTTC,-,-,TRBJ2-7,TRBV25-1
CASSYSKERGGETQYF,TGTGCCAGCAGTTACTCGAAAGAACGGGGGGGAGAGACCCAGTACTTC,TRBD2,-,TRBJ2-5,TRBV6-5
CASSLGGTIKETQYF,TGTGCCAGCAGCTTAGGGGGGACTATTAAAGAGACCCAGTACTTC,TRBD2,-,TRBJ2-5,TRBV7-2
CASSLPLRRHNEQFF,TGTGCCAGCAGCTTACCCCTCAGGCGTCACAATGAGCAGTTCTTC,-,-,TRBJ2-1,TRBV7-2
CASSQDFSNTGELFF,TGCGCCAGCAGCCAAGATTTCTCTAACACCGGGGAGCTGTTTTTT,-,-,TRBJ2-2,TRBV4-3
CASSSSLAGALGETQYF,TGTGCCAGTAGTTCGAGCCTAGCGGGGGCCTTGGGAGAGACCCAGTACTTC,TRBD2,-,TRBJ2-5,TRBV19
CASSQTRDSPLHF,TGTGCCAGCAGCCAAACCAGGGATTCACCCCTCCACTTT,-,once,TRBJ1-6,TRBV3-1/TRBV3-2